The 6 T cell receptor beta chains below come from one sample, sequenced in a study of early T cells in non-severe SARS-CoV-2 infection. TCRdb reprocessed the 5' RACE reads with MiXCR, giving one entry per CDR3 protein. Counted here are about 83,000 distinct CDR3 sequences, roughly 10% occurring once; the ten biggest clones make up approximately 8%. This material consisted of whole blood, taken at baseline. All receptors come from an adult who was a healthcare worker with PCR-confirmed SARS-CoV-2 infection or an uninfected control (not recorded which).

In this sample, this clonotype turned up many times. The chain combines TRBV6-6 with TRBJ1-1, with D possibly being TRBD1 (5 bases). V lost 6 bases and J 1 base, leaving 9 bases between the germline ends. This CDR3 has 13 residues. Germline-derived CDR1 and CDR2 are MNHNY and SVGAGI (reference sequence). The CDR3, as DNA: TGTGCCAGCAGGATAACAGGGAACACTGAAGCTTTCTTT. The encoded protein is CASRITGNTEAFF.

In its sample, this clonotype was seen a few times. The chain has TRBV20-1 and TRBJ1-2, with D uncertain. Per the germline V gene, CDR1 is DFQATT and CDR2 is SNEGSKA (reference sequence). Between the trimmed V and J ends, which lost 0 bases and 6 bases, there was a span of 14 bases. The CDR3 totals 14 residues. The CDR3 nucleotides are TGCAGTGCTAGAGATTCCAGACGGGTTAATGGCTACACCTTC. Its translation is CSARDSRRVNGYTF.

The chain uses TRBV20-1 and TRBJ2-7; 8 bases fit TRBD2. The germline gives CDR1 DFQATT, CDR2 SNEGSKA (reference sequence). Germline trimming cut 3 bases from V and 2 bases from J; bases unmatched to any gene: 12. The CDR3 has 16 residues. The CDR3 nucleotides are TGCAGTGCTAGGGGGGTTAGCGGGACCGATCCCTACGAGCAGTACTTC. Its protein product is CSARGVSGTDPYEQYF.

V usage is TRBV10-3 and J usage is TRBJ2-7; D might be TRBD1 (6 bases). Germline V gene data show CDR1 as ENHRY and CDR2 as SYGVKD. The CDR3 has 14 amino acids. Between the trimmed V and J ends, which lost 2 bases and 2 bases, there was a span of 10 bases. The CDR3 is CAISEATGTYEQYF. CDR3 coding DNA: TGTGCCATCAGTGAGGCGACAGGAACCTACGAGCAGTACTTC.

In its sample, this clonotype was seen a few times. The genes are TRBV7-6 and TRBJ2-2; D is perhaps TRBD1 (6 bases). CDR3 length: 16 amino acids. V was clipped by 0 bases and J by 0 bases, with 8 bases between them. Germline CDR1 SGHVS, CDR2 FNYEAQ. The CDR3 region is CASSLAQGSNTGELFF. CDR3 nucleotides: TGTGCCAGCAGCTTAGCACAGGGATCGAACACCGGGGAGCTGTTTTTT.

This clonotype was recorded at least ten times. DNA for the CDR3: TGCGCCAGCAGCCTCTCGTTGGATACGCAGTATTTT. Translating it yields CASSLSLDTQYF. The rearrangement uses TRBV5-1 and TRBJ2-3; no clear D. In germline, CDR1 is SGHRS, CDR2 YFSETQ. The CDR3 contains 12 residues. Trimming stripped 4 bases from V and 6 bases from J, with 9 bases between.